This section outlines one T cell receptor beta chain sequence together with its context. What it binds is not known. The data were taken from a study of T cell responses to AZD1222 COVID-19 vaccine. Method: immunoSEQ multiplex PCR; TCRdb's copy keeps in-frame clones and lacks some. The table records about 140,000 clones, 90% of them present only once. General study points: Just 5 to 7 AZD1222 recipients tested seropositive at baseline. Compared with day 0, the breadth and depth of the Spike-specific TCR repertoire rose significantly after two doses of AZD1222. Most donors were white British, females outnumbered males, and clonal diversity was possibly underestimated.

Germline loops: CDR1 SGHTA, CDR2 FQGTGA. V was pared by 1 base and J by 6 bases, with 9 bases of the junction left unmatched. CDR3 length: 17 residues. The V call is TRBV7-3, the J call TRBJ2-1; the match to TRBD2 covers 10 bases. The receptor's source is an adult who received the AZD1222 COVID-19 vaccine. The sample in question was peripheral blood, obtained 28 days after the second AZD1222 dose. The CDR3 is CASSLRLAGVSANEQFF. The CDR3 coding sequence is TGTGCCAGCAGCTTAAGGCTAGCGGGAGTCTCGGCCAATGAGCAGTTCTTC.